A selection of T cell receptor beta chains follows, all from one sample in a study of cytomegalovirus exposure and HLA in healthy donors. Clones were read by immunoSEQ multiplex PCR, and TCRdb kept only the in-frame ones, dropping some. Of around 180,000 clones in the sample, about four fifths were seen once. The sample comprised PBMCs. These receptors were collected from a woman aged 40 to 50 in good health and CMV-seronegative. Both conserved end residues are part of each CDR3. The D gene is left open where the match is weak. Rows give clone size only sometimes, using once, few, many, or a class for an expanded clone.

v_gene,abundance,j_gene,d_gene,CDR3aa,CDR3nt
TRBV29-1,.,TRBJ2-1,.,CSVESGPYNEQFF,TGCAGCGTTGAAAGCGGGCCATACAATGAGCAGTTCTTC
TRBV2,.,TRBJ1-2,.,CASRNREIDGYTF,TGTGCCAGCAGAAACAGGGAAATCGATGGCTACACCTTC
TRBV27,.,TRBJ2-4,TRBD2,CASSLFPPLAGGNIQYF,TGTGCCAGCAGTTTATTTCCCCCACTAGCGGGAGGGAACATTCAGTACTTC
TRBV7-8,.,TRBJ1-3,TRBD1,CASSQGDFSGNTIYF,TGTGCCAGCAGCCAGGGGGATTTCTCTGGAAACACCATATATTTT
TRBV27,once,TRBJ1-1,TRBD1,CASRRQGWNTEAFF,TGTGCCAGCAGGAGACAGGGATGGAACACTGAAGCTTTCTTT
TRBV5-4,few,TRBJ2-3,TRBD2,CASSPTSGTGADTQYF,TGTGCCAGCAGCCCGACTAGCGGGACGGGAGCAGATACGCAGTATTTT
TRBV5-1,.,TRBJ2-3,.,CASSLAHNTDTQYF,TGCGCCAGCAGCTTGGCCCACAACACAGATACGCAGTATTTT
TRBV10-3,.,TRBJ2-7,.,CAISSFTGEQYF,TGTGCCATCAGCTCTTTTACGGGCGAGCAGTACTTC
TRBV29-1,.,TRBJ2-5,.,CSTSSPTQETQYF,TGCAGCACCTCTAGCCCTACCCAAGAGACCCAGTACTTC
TRBV20-1,.,TRBJ1-1,.,CSARDQGEAFF,TGCAGTGCTAGAGATCAGGGTGAAGCTTTCTTT
TRBV5-4,.,TRBJ2-3,TRBD1,CASSRPGQGIDTQYF,TGTGCCAGCAGTCGCCCGGGACAGGGGATAGATACGCAGTATTTT
TRBV11-3,.,TRBJ2-6,.,CASSYEATQPGGANVLTF,TGTGCCAGCAGTTATGAGGCGACCCAACCCGGTGGGGCCAACGTCCTGACTTTC
TRBV9,few,TRBJ2-2,TRBD1,CASTGTGGNTGELFF,TGTGCCAGCACTGGGACAGGGGGCAACACCGGGGAGCTGTTTTTT
TRBV6-5,few,TRBJ1-2,.,CASSYFGGNYGYTF,TGTGCCAGCAGTTATTTCGGCGGAAACTATGGCTACACCTTC
TRBV5-1,.,TRBJ1-1,.,CASSFEGGTEAFF,TGCGCCAGCAGCTTCGAAGGGGGCACTGAAGCTTTCTTT
TRBV9,.,TRBJ2-3,TRBD2,CASSVGASGSDTQYF,TGTGCCAGCAGCGTAGGGGCTAGCGGGTCGGATACGCAGTATTTT
TRBV13,.,TRBJ2-1,TRBD2,CASRLAGTTNEQFF,TGTGCCAGCAGGCTAGCGGGGACTACAAATGAGCAGTTCTTC
TRBV4-2,.,TRBJ2-1,.,CASSQDVLAVNEQFF,TGTGCCAGCAGCCAAGATGTACTAGCCGTCAATGAGCAGTTCTTC
TRBV6-5,.,TRBJ2-7,TRBD2,CASSYHIAGSSYEQYF,TGTGCCAGCAGTTATCACATAGCGGGAAGCTCCTACGAGCAGTACTTC
TRBV19,.,TRBJ2-3,TRBD2,CASSIGGSVATDTQYF,TGTGCCAGTAGTATCGGGGGGTCCGTTGCCACAGATACGCAGTATTTT
TRBV27,.,TRBJ2-6,.,CASRLLGDSSSGANVLTF,TGTGCCAGCAGGCTATTGGGGGACTCCTCATCTGGGGCCAACGTCCTGACTTTC
TRBV5-1,.,TRBJ2-2,TRBD2,CASSFSGTTGELFF,TGCGCCAGCAGCTTTAGCGGGACAACCGGGGAGCTGTTTTTT
TRBV2,.,TRBJ1-3,TRBD1,CAVRQGAAGNTIYF,TGTGCCGTCAGACAGGGGGCAGCTGGAAACACCATATATTTT
TRBV7-2,.,TRBJ1-5,.,CASSLVRGNQPQHF,TGTGCCAGCAGCTTGGTGAGAGGCAATCAGCCCCAGCATTTT
TRBV5-4,.,TRBJ2-5,.,CASSLGDLGYQETQYF,TGTGCCAGCAGCCTGGGGGACTTGGGGTACCAAGAGACCCAGTACTTC
TRBV4-1,.,TRBJ2-3,.,CASSQEAFRRRGRQYF,TGCGCCAGCAGCCAAGAAGCGTTTCGTAGGCGGGGCCGTCAGTATTTT
TRBV5-1,.,TRBJ1-4,.,CASSRTSYATNEKLFF,TGCGCCAGCAGCCGGACATCCTATGCAACTAATGAAAAACTGTTTTTT
TRBV6-4,.,TRBJ1-4,.,CASSDSRQGEKLFF,TGTGCCAGCAGTGACTCTCGGCAGGGCGAAAAACTGTTTTTT
TRBV9,.,TRBJ2-5,TRBD2,CASSVGLARETQYF,TGTGCCAGCAGCGTAGGACTAGCGAGGGAGACCCAGTACTTC
TRBV7-2,.,TRBJ2-1,TRBD2,CASSKDWLRGNEQFF,TGTGCCAGCAGCAAAGACTGGCTGCGGGGGAATGAGCAGTTCTTC
TRBV5-4,.,TRBJ2-3,.,CASSPGTTPTSTDTQYF,TGTGCCAGCAGCCCCGGGACAACACCTACTAGCACAGATACGCAGTATTTT
TRBV14,.,TRBJ2-7,TRBD1,CASSPLNTGEGHEQYF,TGTGCCAGCAGCCCCCTAAATACAGGGGAAGGGCACGAGCAGTACTTC
TRBV18,.,TRBJ2-1,TRBD2,CASSQGLANNEQFF,TGTGCCAGCTCCCAAGGACTAGCGAACAATGAGCAGTTCTTC
TRBV19,.,TRBJ1-2,TRBD1,CASSTDRVNYGYTF,TGTGCCAGTAGTACGGACAGGGTTAACTATGGCTACACCTTC
TRBV5-6,.,TRBJ2-1,.,CASSSGPRSNEQFF,TGTGCCAGCAGCTCTGGCCCCCGATCCAATGAGCAGTTCTTC
TRBV7-9,.,TRBJ2-1,TRBD2,CASTSSGSLGEQFF,TGTGCCAGCACCTCTAGCGGGAGTTTAGGTGAGCAGTTCTTC
TRBV29-1,.,TRBJ2-1,TRBD1,CSAYSGTGGFEQFF,TGCAGCGCCTATTCCGGGACAGGGGGTTTTGAGCAGTTCTTC
TRBV6-1,.,TRBJ1-1,.,CASSDIRDTEAFF,TGTGCCAGCAGTGACATTCGGGACACTGAAGCTTTCTTT
TRBV28,.,TRBJ2-3,.,CASSLRRDTQYF,TGTGCCAGCAGTTTAAGGAGGGATACGCAGTATTTT
TRBV19,.,TRBJ2-5,.,CASSIPGLPGQETQYF,TGTGCCAGTAGTATCCCGGGACTCCCGGGGCAAGAGACCCAGTACTTC
TRBV7-3,few,TRBJ1-2,.,CASSPDSFYGYTF,TGTGCCAGCAGCCCTGACAGCTTTTATGGCTACACCTTC
TRBV19,once,TRBJ1-6,.,CASSPLLTGEFSPLHF,TGTGCCAGTAGTCCCCTTTTAACGGGGGAGTTCTCACCCCTCCACTTT
TRBV19,.,TRBJ1-2,.,CASSIDAGSANYGYTF,TGTGCCAGTAGTATAGATGCGGGTTCGGCTAACTATGGCTACACCTTC
TRBV27,.,TRBJ2-7,TRBD2,CASSLSSGSGSEQYF,TGTGCCAGCAGTTTATCGAGCGGGAGCGGGAGTGAGCAGTACTTC
TRBV2,few,TRBJ1-5,.,CATSQDYSNQPQHF,TGTGCCACCTCACAGGATTATAGCAATCAGCCCCAGCATTTT
TRBV18,.,TRBJ1-1,.,CASSPSIDRNTEAFF,TGTGCCAGCTCACCTTCCATTGACAGAAACACTGAAGCTTTCTTT
TRBV10-3,.,TRBJ2-2,.,CAPPGSENTGELFF,TGTGCCCCCCCGGGATCGGAGAACACCGGGGAGCTGTTTTTT
TRBV7-8,.,TRBJ2-7,TRBD2,CASSLGRLGRAHEQYF,TGTGCCAGCAGCTTAGGCCGTTTGGGGAGGGCCCACGAGCAGTACTTC
TRBV7-9,.,TRBJ1-2,.,CSSSLPATVPNYGYTF,TGTTCCAGCAGCTTACCCGCGACAGTCCCTAACTATGGCTACACCTTC
TRBV19,.,TRBJ1-2,.,CASSTGDRKKYGYTF,TGTGCCAGTAGTACAGGTGACAGAAAAAAATATGGCTACACCTTC
TRBV19,.,TRBJ1-1,.,CASSIDLNTEAFF,TGTGCCAGTAGTATAGATCTTAACACTGAAGCTTTCTTT
TRBV29-1,few,TRBJ1-1,TRBD1,CSVGTVNTEAFF,TGCAGCGTGGGGACAGTGAACACTGAAGCTTTCTTT
TRBV7-9,few,TRBJ1-5,.,CASSLFGDLGGEAQHF,TGTGCCAGCAGCTTATTTGGGGATCTGGGGGGAGAAGCCCAGCATTTT